The table lists the clone carrying this T cell receptor (beta chain) with a few counts. The antigen is unknown. TCRdb used MiXCR to reprocess the 5' RACE reads, holding one entry per CDR3 protein. The table records about 42,000 distinct CDR3 sequences, roughly 30% of them present only once. V lost 6 bases, J lost 2 bases, and 22 bases lay in between. The CDR3 has 17 amino acids. Germline V CDR1 and CDR2: SGHDT, YYEEEE. Whole-study results and caveats: Greatest tumor Treg TCR overlap was with tumor naive CD4+ cells.

This chain connects TRBV5-6 to TRBJ2-3; D is possibly TRBD1 (6 bases). The sample taken for sequencing was tumor-infiltrating memory CD4+ T cells sorted from the breast tumor. Subset: memory CD4+ T cells, CD4+CD45RO+CD25-. The TCR originated in a female donor with breast cancer. DNA of the CDR3: TGTGCCAGCACTCTATCGGCCCCGGACAGATACACAGATACGCAGTATTTT. This sequence encodes CASTLSAPDRYTDTQYF.